The clone carrying this TCR beta chain was found many times. Its antigen is as yet unknown. The TCR beta CDR3 regions underwent amplification from RNA transcripts. In the first round, RT-PCR was carried out with HTBI primers, and a multiplex PCR formed the second round. MiXCR, applied by TCRdb to the multiplex PCR reads, yields one record per CDR3 protein. The sample shows approximately 460,000 distinct CDR3 sequences, roughly an eighth of them seen only once. This sample stems from a study of Graves' ophthalmopathy and Graves' hyperthyroidism. Whole-study findings and limits: Most thyroid clonotypes with frequency above 0.001 were detected in blood too.

The clonotype originates from a woman aged 25 to 39 with Graves' ophthalmopathy. The specimen was blood.

For the CDR3, the DNA is TGTGCCAGCAGTCGGACAGGCCGGAACACCGGGGAGCTGTTTTTT. Translation gives CASSRTGRNTGELFF. The V and J genes are TRBV27 and TRBJ2-2; 7 nucleotides align to TRBD1. Per the germline V gene, CDR1 is MNHEY and CDR2 is SMNVEV (reference sequence). CDR3 length: 15 residues. The trim removed 5 bases at V and 1 base at J, leaving 4 bases unmatched.